This section outlines one TCR beta chain sequence together with its context. Antigen unknown. The entry originates in a study of T cells in localized non-small cell lung cancer. Per germline, CDR1 SGHDN and CDR2 FVKESK. The CDR3 sequence is 13 residues long. The germline V and J ends were trimmed by 4 bases and 2 bases, with 5 bases remaining between them. Sequencing was performed with immunoSEQ multiplex PCR; in TCRdb, only in-frame clones are kept and a portion is missing. The table has approximately 11,000 clones, 29% seen once. Overall study results and limits: Uninvolved nearby lung showed the greatest T cell clonality, exceeding that found in tumor. Longer overall survival accompanied higher blood T cell density. Owing to sequencing of a solitary tumor region, heterogeneity cannot be discounted. Adjacent lung had a median around 60 of the 100 largest tumor clones.

The V call is TRBV14, the J call TRBJ2-2; D call uncertain. This receptor was obtained from a man between 40 and 75 years old with stage I lung adenocarcinoma. The source material was lung tumor tissue, sampled before any cancer treatment. DNA of the CDR3: TGTGCCAGCAGCCCAATAAACACCGGGGAGCTGTTTTTT. This encodes CASSPINTGELFF.